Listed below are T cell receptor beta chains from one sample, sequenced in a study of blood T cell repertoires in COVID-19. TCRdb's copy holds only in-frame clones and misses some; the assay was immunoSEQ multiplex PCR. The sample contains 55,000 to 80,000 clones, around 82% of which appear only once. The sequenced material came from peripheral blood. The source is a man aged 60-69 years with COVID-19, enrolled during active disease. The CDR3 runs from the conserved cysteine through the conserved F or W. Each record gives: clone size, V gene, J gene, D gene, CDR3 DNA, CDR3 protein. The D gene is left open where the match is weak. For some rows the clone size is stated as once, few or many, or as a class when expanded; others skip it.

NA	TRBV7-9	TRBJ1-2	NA	TGTGCCAGCAGCCAGACAGACGGCGGGACTTATGGCTACACCTTC	CASSQTDGGTYGYTF
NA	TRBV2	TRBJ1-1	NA	TGTGCCAGCAGCAGCGACAGGAACACTGAAGCTTTCTTT	CASSSDRNTEAFF
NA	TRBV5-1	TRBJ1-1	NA	TGCGCCAGCAGCTTGTTCGGGAACACTGAAGCTTTCTTT	CASSLFGNTEAFF
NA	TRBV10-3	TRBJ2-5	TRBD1	TGTGCCATCAGTGAGGGGACAGGGCACGCAGAGACCCAGTACTTC	CAISEGTGHAETQYF
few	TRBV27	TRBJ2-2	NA	TGTGCCAGCACCAGGGGGAACACCGGGGAGCTGTTTTTT	CASTRGNTGELFF
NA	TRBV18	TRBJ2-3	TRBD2	TGTGCCAGCTCAACGGGGGGGCCTCCGCAGTATTTT	CASSTGGPPQYF
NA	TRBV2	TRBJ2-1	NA	TGTGCCAGCAGTCCAGAGACATTGGGTGAGCAGTTCTTC	CASSPETLGEQFF
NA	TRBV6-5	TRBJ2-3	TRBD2	TGTGCCAGCAGTCGGACTAGCGTATCAGATACGCAGTATTTT	CASSRTSVSDTQYF
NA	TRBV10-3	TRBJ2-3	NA	TGTGCCATCAGTGAGCCCCAGCGGAGCACAGATACGCAGTATTTT	CAISEPQRSTDTQYF
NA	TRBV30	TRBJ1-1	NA	TGTGCCTGGAGTGCGGGACAGAACACTGAAGCTTTCTTT	CAWSAGQNTEAFF